These 26 T cell receptor beta chains came from one sample sequenced in a study of beta chain features in type 1 diabetes. Study-level points and caveats: A moderate, significant TCRB CDR3 shortening appeared in type 1 diabetes across four CD4+ subsets.

TCRB transcripts that were expressed got sequenced, as all of the isolated RNA had been reverse transcribed. The table came from immunoSEQ multiplex PCR; TCRdb's copy has only in-frame clones and leaves some out. Among 640,000 or so clones, 11% to 15% were seen once, and the ten largest hold 0.03% to 0.045%. The antigens for these receptors are not known. Material: naive CD4+ T cells from blood. The origin of the receptors is a man in his late teens or twenties with type 1 diabetes.

The chain has TRBV5-6 and TRBJ1-2; TRBD1 might be the D (5 bases). Germline assignment: CDR1 SGHDT and CDR2 YYEEEE. The CDR3 runs 14 residues. Trimming cost V 3 bases and J 0 bases, with 9 bases left between them. The CDR3 region has the DNA TGTGCCAGCAGCTCCCCGGGGCCTAACTATGGCTACACCTTC. Translated: CASSSPGPNYGYTF.

Details on this clone: Other DNA sequences in the sample encode the same CDR3. CDR3: CASSQGPGSGEQYF. CDR3 sequence (DNA): TGCGCCAGCAGCCAAGGTCCGGGGTCGGGCGAGCAGTACTTC. The chain uses TRBV4-3 and TRBJ2-7, with D perhaps matching TRBD2 (5 bases). This CDR3 is built from 14 residues. Germline V CDR1 and CDR2: LGHNA, YSLEER. The V and J ends lost 1 base and 6 bases respectively, with 13 bases between them.

J is TRBJ1-5 and V is TRBV29-1; 8 bases fit TRBD1. The CDR3 consists of 14 residues. Trimming took 5 bases from V and 6 from J; bases not matched to a gene: 9. Germline values: CDR1 SQVTM, CDR2 ANQGSEA. CDR3 amino acids: CSVLTGELGQPQHF. CDR3 nucleotide sequence: TGCAGCGTTCTGACAGGGGAGTTGGGTCAGCCCCAGCATTTT.

This clone was counted only a few times. The chain couples TRBV12-2 to TRBJ2-7; TRBD2 was called by the table and not checked on the DNA. TRBV12-2 represents a pseudogene. The CDR3 totals 15 residues. CDR3 DNA sequence: TGTGCAAGTCGCTTACCGACTGGCGAACGGGGCGAGCAGTACTTC. This codes for CASRLPTGERGEQYF.

The V gene is TRBV2, the J gene TRBJ2-1; TRBD2 matches 9 bases. Germline V gene data show CDR1 as SNHLY and CDR2 as FYNNEI. V gave up 6 bases and J gave up 2 bases; unmatched junction bases: 5. The CDR3 contains 15 residues. For the CDR3, the DNA is TGTGCCAGCAGGACTACTAGCGGGCCCTACAATGAGCAGTTCTTC. Translation: CASRTTSGPYNEQFF.

CDR3 bases: TGTGCCAGCGAGGACACTAATTCACCCCTCCACTTT. It specifies CASEDTNSPLHF. The rearrangement links TRBV28 to TRBJ1-6; tentatively, D is TRBD1 (5 bases). CDR1 MDHEN and CDR2 SYDVKM come from the germline V gene. V was pared by 8 bases and J by 6 bases, with 8 bases between. The CDR3 is made up of 12 amino acids.

A few counts support this clone. V usage is TRBV29-1 and J usage is TRBJ2-7; possibly TRBD1 for D (5 bases). The ends were cut back, 5 bases at V and 0 bases at J, with 11 bases in the middle. The germline V gene encodes CDR1 SQVTM and CDR2 ANQGSEA. This CDR3 comprises 13 residues. The DNA for the CDR3 is TGCAGCGTTAGTGGGCAGGGCTCCTACGAGCAGTACTTC. Translated, it gives CSVSGQGSYEQYF.

In this sample, this clone turned up a few times. The rearrangement joins TRBV10-2 to TRBJ2-7, with TRBD1 matching 8 bases. The germline gives CDR1 WSHSY, CDR2 SAAADI. The CDR3 contains 15 residues. Trimming took 8 bases from V and 1 from J; bases not matched to a gene: 10. CDR3 sequence reads: CASSWSGGDSYEQYF. DNA for the CDR3: TGCGCCAGCTCCTGGTCAGGGGGCGATTCCTACGAGCAGTACTTC.

This clone was detected only a few times. The rearrangement uses TRBV21-1 and TRBJ2-2; the table's D gene call, TRBD1, was not cross checked with the DNA. TRBV21-1 is labeled a pseudogene. This CDR3 is built from 14 residues. The DNA of the CDR3 is TGTGCCAGCAGGGACAGGGGGAATACCGGGGAGCTGTTTTTT. Amino acid sequence: CASRDRGNTGELFF.

This clone was picked up a small number of times. V is TRBV18 and J is TRBJ1-5, with D tentatively TRBD1 (5 bases). Germline loops: CDR1 KGHSH, CDR2 LQKENI. The CDR3 is made up of 16 amino acids. Trimming shortened V by 2 bases and J by 5 bases, and 16 bases separated the two germline ends. CDR3 protein: CASSPKGRQGDQPQHF. For the CDR3, the DNA is TGTGCCAGCTCACCAAAGGGCAGGCAAGGGGATCAGCCCCAGCATTTT.

The J gene is TRBJ2-7, the V gene TRBV29-1; tentatively, D is TRBD1 or TRBD2 (5 bases each). CDR3 length: 13 residues. Germline V lookup: CDR1 SQVTM, CDR2 ANQGSEA. The V and J ends lost 5 bases and 1 base respectively, with 12 bases between them. CDR3 nucleotide sequence: TGCAGCGTTAGCAGGGACCTATCCTACGAGCAGTACTTC. Amino acids: CSVSRDLSYEQYF.

CDR3 loop: CASSLRGAETQYF. In DNA, the CDR3 is TGCGCCAGCAGCTTAAGGGGTGCAGAGACCCAGTACTTC. The chain combines TRBV5-1 with TRBJ2-5, with a tentative D call TRBD1 (5 bases). Trimming cost V 2 bases and J 4 bases, with 9 bases left between them. Germline loops: CDR1 SGHRS, CDR2 YFSETQ. CDR3 size: 13 residues.

This clone was counted only a few times. This rearrangement joins TRBV15 to TRBJ1-6; 9 bases line up with TRBD1. The ends lost 1 base at V and 9 bases at J; junction bases unmatched: 7. This CDR3 has 16 amino acids. CDR1 is LNHNV, CDR2 YYDKDF, per germline (reference sequence). This chain's CDR3 is CATSRGGTGKGSPLHF. The CDR3 nucleotides read TGTGCCACCAGCAGAGGAGGGACAGGGAAAGGTTCACCCCTCCACTTT.

This clone was seen a handful of times. V usage is TRBV7-2 and J usage is TRBJ1-1, with 9 bases fitting TRBD1. There are 15 residues in the CDR3. Trimming removed 2 bases from V and 7 bases from J; junction bases left unmatched: 8. The V gene's germline CDR1 is SGHTA and CDR2 FQGNSA. This CDR3 is CASSLRTGESDEAFF. In DNA, the CDR3 is TGTGCCAGCAGCTTACGGACAGGGGAGAGTGATGAAGCTTTCTTT.

This clone was picked up a small number of times. The J gene is TRBJ1-1, the V gene TRBV27, with D unclear. V was trimmed by 3 bases and J by 3 bases, leaving 8 bases between them. The CDR3 totals 13 residues. Germline-derived CDR1 and CDR2 are MNHEY and SMNVEV (reference sequence). CDR3 region: CASSLAEYTEAFF. CDR3 in DNA: TGTGCCAGCAGTTTGGCGGAGTACACTGAAGCTTTCTTT.

The chain employs TRBV30 and TRBJ2-7; 9 nucleotides match TRBD2. V lost 3 bases to trimming and J lost 3 bases; unmatched junction nucleotides: 6. The CDR3 runs 14 residues. From germline, CDR1 is GTSNPN and CDR2 SVGIG (reference sequence). The CDR3: CAWRPGTSFYEQYF. CDR3 bases: TGTGCCTGGAGACCCGGGACTAGCTTCTACGAGCAGTACTTC.

The chain couples TRBV6-5 to TRBJ2-7, with 7 bases aligning to TRBD1. Germline V CDR1 and CDR2: MNHEY, SVGAGI. The CDR3 runs 13 residues. V gave up 6 bases and J gave up 6 bases; unmatched junction bases: 8. In DNA, the CDR3 is TGTGCCAGCAGCCTTAGACAGGGAATCGAGCAGTACTTC. Translation gives CASSLRQGIEQYF.

This chain connects TRBV5-4 to TRBJ1-4; D perhaps matches TRBD1 (5 bases). Per germline, CDR1 SGHNT and CDR2 YYREEE (reference sequence). The CDR3 has 15 amino acids. V was pared by 3 bases and J by 5 bases, with 14 bases between. DNA for the CDR3: TGTGCCAGCAGCTCCCTAGGGAGGGGAAATGAAAAACTGTTTTTT. It is translated as CASSSLGRGNEKLFF.

The CDR3 region has the DNA TGTGCCACCAGCGCCCGAAGCGGGAGGGCCTACAATGAGCAGTTCTTC. Translation gives CATSARSGRAYNEQFF. This chain connects TRBV15 to TRBJ2-1; TRBD2 matches at 10 bases. The CDR3 is 16 residues long. V shed 5 bases, J shed 2 bases, and the junction held 6 bases outside the gene matches. CDR1 is LNHNV and CDR2 is YYDKDF in the germline V gene (reference sequence).

This clone has a handful of counts. DNA for the CDR3: TGTGCCAGCAGCAGGGGGACGAGCGAGACCCAGTACTTC. Amino acids: CASSRGTSETQYF. The rearrangement joins TRBV7-2 to TRBJ2-5, with a weak D call TRBD1 (6 bases). Germline V gene lookup returns CDR1 SGHTA and CDR2 FQGNSA. This CDR3 has 13 residues. Trimming removed 5 bases at V and 5 bases at J, with 12 bases between.

This chain joins TRBV7-2 and TRBJ1-5; 8 bases are shared with TRBD1. The CDR3 is 16 amino acids. J lost 3 bases, V lost 5 bases, and 9 bases had no gene match. Germline V gives CDR1 SGHTA, CDR2 FQGNSA. The CDR3 reads CASSQTGVWVNQPQHF. The CDR3 nucleotides read TGTGCCAGCAGCCAGACAGGGGTTTGGGTCAATCAGCCCCAGCATTTT.

The chain uses TRBV7-2 and TRBJ2-5, with 8 bases fitting TRBD2. CDR3 size: 16 residues. The germline gives CDR1 SGHTA, CDR2 FQGNSA. V was clipped by 5 bases and J by 2 bases; unmatched bases: 10. The CDR3: CASSPKRGSQQETQYF. CDR3 coding DNA: TGTGCCAGCAGCCCGAAGCGGGGGAGTCAGCAAGAGACCCAGTACTTC.

The V and J genes are TRBV30 and TRBJ1-1; D call uncertain. Trimming shortened V by 0 bases and J by 2 bases, and 13 bases separated the two germline ends. The CDR3 spans 15 residues. From germline, CDR1 is GTSNPN and CDR2 SVGIG (reference sequence). The CDR3 protein is CAWSVLNGYNTEAFF. The CDR3 coding sequence is TGTGCCTGGAGTGTACTAAACGGGTACAACACTGAAGCTTTCTTT.

Regarding this clone: Other DNA sequences within the sample encode an identical CDR3. CDR3 sequence: CASSLSGSNQPQHF. The CDR3 DNA reads as TGTGCCAGCAGTTTATCGGGAAGCAATCAGCCCCAGCATTTT. J is TRBJ1-5 and V is TRBV27; D remains unclear. The CDR3 runs 14 residues. Trimming cost V 0 bases and J 1 base, with 4 bases left between them. Germline V gives CDR1 MNHEY, CDR2 SMNVEV (reference sequence).

V usage is TRBV9 and J usage is TRBJ2-1; D unclear. The length of the CDR3 is 16 residues. CDR1 SGDLS and CDR2 YYNGEE come from the germline V gene. V dropped 4 bases and J dropped 0 bases, with 14 bases sitting between them. As DNA, the CDR3 is TGTGCCAGCAGCCCCTCCCGGGTGGGCTCCTACAATGAGCAGTTCTTC. Translation gives CASSPSRVGSYNEQFF.

V usage is TRBV27 and J usage is TRBJ1-1; D remains ambiguous. V lost 8 bases and J 10 bases, leaving 8 bases between the germline ends. The CDR3 contains 9 residues. Germline V gene sequence: CDR1 MNHEY, CDR2 SMNVEV (reference sequence). The CDR3 DNA sequence: TGTGCCAGCGTCCTAGCAGCTTTCTTT. Amino acid sequence: CASVLAAFF.